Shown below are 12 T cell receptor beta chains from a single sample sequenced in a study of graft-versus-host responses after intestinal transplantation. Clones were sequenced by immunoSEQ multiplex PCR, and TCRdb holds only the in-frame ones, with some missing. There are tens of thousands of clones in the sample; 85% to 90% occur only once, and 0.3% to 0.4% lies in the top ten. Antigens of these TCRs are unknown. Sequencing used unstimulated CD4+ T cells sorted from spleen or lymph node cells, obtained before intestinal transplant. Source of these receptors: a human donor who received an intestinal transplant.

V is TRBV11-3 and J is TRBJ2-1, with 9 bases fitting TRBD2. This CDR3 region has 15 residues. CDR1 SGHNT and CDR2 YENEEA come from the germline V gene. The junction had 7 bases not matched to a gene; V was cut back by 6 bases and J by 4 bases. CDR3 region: CASSQLAGAYNEQFF. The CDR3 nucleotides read TGTGCCAGCAGTCAACTAGCGGGCGCTTACAATGAGCAGTTCTTC.

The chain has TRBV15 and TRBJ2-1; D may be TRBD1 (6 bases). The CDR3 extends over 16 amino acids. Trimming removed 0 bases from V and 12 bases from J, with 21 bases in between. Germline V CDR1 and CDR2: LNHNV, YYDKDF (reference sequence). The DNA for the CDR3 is TGTGCCACCAGCAGAGACCAAGGAACAGGGTTAGGCGGGCAGTTCTTC. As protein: CATSRDQGTGLGGQFF.

DNA for the CDR3: TGTGCCAGCAGCGTAGGGGGCGGGAGTAGCACAGATACGCAGTATTTT. Translation gives CASSVGGGSSTDTQYF. V gene TRBV9 combines with J gene TRBJ2-3, with 7 bases identical to TRBD2. V gave up 0 bases and J gave up 0 bases; unmatched junction bases: 4. The germline V gene has CDR1 SGDLS and CDR2 YYNGEE. This CDR3 has 16 amino acids.

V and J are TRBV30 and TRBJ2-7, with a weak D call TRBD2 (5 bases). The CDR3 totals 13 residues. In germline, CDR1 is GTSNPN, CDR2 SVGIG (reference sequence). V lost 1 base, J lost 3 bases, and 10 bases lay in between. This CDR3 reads CAWSAGRDYEQYF. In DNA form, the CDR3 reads TGTGCCTGGAGTGCGGGCCGGGACTACGAGCAGTACTTC.

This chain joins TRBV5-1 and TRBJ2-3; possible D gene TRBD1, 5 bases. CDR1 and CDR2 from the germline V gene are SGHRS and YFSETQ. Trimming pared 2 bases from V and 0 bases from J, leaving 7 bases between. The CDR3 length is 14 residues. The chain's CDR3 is CASSFTGSTDTQYF. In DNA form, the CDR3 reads TGCGCCAGCAGCTTTACAGGAAGCACAGATACGCAGTATTTT.

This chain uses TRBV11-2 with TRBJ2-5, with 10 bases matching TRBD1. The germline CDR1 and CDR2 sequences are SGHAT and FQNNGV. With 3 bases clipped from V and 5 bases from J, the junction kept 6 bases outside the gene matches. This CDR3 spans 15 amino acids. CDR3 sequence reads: CASSLRQGAGETQYF. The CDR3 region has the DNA TGTGCCAGCAGCTTGAGACAGGGGGCAGGGGAGACCCAGTACTTC.

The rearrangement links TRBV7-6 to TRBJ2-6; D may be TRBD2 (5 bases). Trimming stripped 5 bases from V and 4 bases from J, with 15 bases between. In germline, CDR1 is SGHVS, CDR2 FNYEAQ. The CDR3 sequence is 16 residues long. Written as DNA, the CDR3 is TGTGCCAGCAGCCCCGGACTTCAGCCGGGGGCCAACGTCCTGACTTTC. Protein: CASSPGLQPGANVLTF. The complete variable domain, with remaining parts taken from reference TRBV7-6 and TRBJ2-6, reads GAGVSQSPRYKVTKRGQDVALRCDPISGHVSLYWYRQALGQGPEFLTYFNYEAQQDKSGLPNDRFSAERPEGSISTLTIQRTEQRDSAMYRCASSPGLQPGANVLTFGAGSRLTVL.

The CDR3 sequence: CASSFRTAGEQYF. In nucleotides, the CDR3 is TGTGCCAGCAGCTTCCGGACGGCAGGGGAGCAGTACTTC. This chain links TRBV13 with TRBJ2-7, with D perhaps matching TRBD1 (5 bases). Germline values: CDR1 PRHDT, CDR2 FYEKMQ (reference sequence). V was shortened by 3 bases and J by 7 bases, with 13 bases between the two germline ends. The CDR3 length is 13 residues.

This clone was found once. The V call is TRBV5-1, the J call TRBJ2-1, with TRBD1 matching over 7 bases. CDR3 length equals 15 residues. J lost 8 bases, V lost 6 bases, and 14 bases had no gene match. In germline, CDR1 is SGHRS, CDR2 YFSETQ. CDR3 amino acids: CASKLTGMSRDEQFF. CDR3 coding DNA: TGCGCCAGCAAGTTGACAGGGATGTCAAGGGATGAGCAGTTCTTC.

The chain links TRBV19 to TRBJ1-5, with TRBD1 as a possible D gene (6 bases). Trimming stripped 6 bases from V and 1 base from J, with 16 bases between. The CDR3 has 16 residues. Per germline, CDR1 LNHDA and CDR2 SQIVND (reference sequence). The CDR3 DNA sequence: TGTGCCAGTAGCCCGAATTGGGGGCCAAGCAATCAGCCCCAGCATTTT. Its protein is CASSPNWGPSNQPQHF. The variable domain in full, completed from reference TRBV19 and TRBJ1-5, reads DGGITQSPKYLFRKEGQNVTLSCEQNLNHDAMYWYRQDPGQGLRLIYYSQIVNDFQKGDIAEGYSVSREKKESFPLTVTSAQKNPTAFYLCASSPNWGPSNQPQHFGDGTRLSIL.

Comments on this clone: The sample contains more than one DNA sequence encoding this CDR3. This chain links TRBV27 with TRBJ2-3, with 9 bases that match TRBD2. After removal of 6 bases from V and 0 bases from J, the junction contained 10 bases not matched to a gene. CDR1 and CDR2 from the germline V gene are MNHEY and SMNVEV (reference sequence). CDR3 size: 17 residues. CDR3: CASRLAGGPWSTDTQYF. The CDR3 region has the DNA TGTGCCAGCAGACTGGCGGGAGGGCCATGGAGCACAGATACGCAGTATTTT.

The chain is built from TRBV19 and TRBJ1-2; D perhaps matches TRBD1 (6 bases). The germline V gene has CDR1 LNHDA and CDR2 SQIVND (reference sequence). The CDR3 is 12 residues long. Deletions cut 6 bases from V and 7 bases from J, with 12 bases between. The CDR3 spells CASSSPRGGYTF. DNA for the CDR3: TGTGCCAGTAGCAGTCCCAGGGGTGGCTACACCTTC.